What follows are 16 T cell receptor beta chains derived from one specimen sequenced in a study of OX40 agonist ivuxolimab in advanced cancers. Some clones are missing from TCRdb's copy, which holds only in-frame ones; the method was immunoSEQ multiplex PCR. This sample has about 31,000 clones, with about 90% found just once. The sequences come from CD4+ or CD8+ T cells sorted from blood, collected in a trial of the OX40 agonist ivuxolimab. These receptors came from an adult with an advanced solid tumor such as melanoma, head and neck, liver or kidney cancer.

J is TRBJ2-3 and V is TRBV5-4; D remains ambiguous. The CDR3 covers 12 residues. V gave up 4 bases and J gave up 7 bases, with 10 bases separating them. Germline V gene lookup returns CDR1 SGHNT and CDR2 YYREEE (reference sequence). The CDR3 is CASSVVRNTQYF. CDR3 nucleotides: TGTGCCAGCAGCGTAGTAAGAAATACGCAGTATTTT.

The chain employs TRBV28 and TRBJ2-5, with D perhaps TRBD2 (5 bases). Trimming left V 6 bases short and J 2 bases short, with 13 bases between. The germline V gene encodes CDR1 MDHEN and CDR2 SYDVKM. The CDR3 extends over 14 amino acids. The CDR3 reads CASSPRTPQETQYF. The CDR3 region has the DNA TGTGCCAGCAGCCCCAGGACTCCGCAAGAGACCCAGTACTTC.

This clone was seen a handful of times. The chain recombines TRBV5-1 with TRBJ1-1, with D unclear. The CDR3 length is 14 residues. Trimming took off 1 base at V and 0 bases at J, with 7 bases between the two ends. CDR1 and CDR2 (germline): SGHRS, YFSETQ. CDR3 region: CASSLREMNTEAFF. The CDR3 DNA follows: TGCGCCAGCAGCTTGCGGGAAATGAACACTGAAGCTTTCTTT.

CDR3 amino acids: CASGRELPYNEQFF. CDR3 nucleotide sequence: TGCGCCAGCGGCCGGGAGTTACCCTACAATGAGCAGTTCTTC. The chain uses TRBV5-1 and TRBJ2-1; tentatively, D is TRBD2 (6 bases). CDR3 length: 14 amino acids. Germline lookup yields CDR1 SGHRS and CDR2 YFSETQ. The V end lost 7 bases, the J end lost 2 bases, and 13 bases lay between the germline ends. Based on the CDR3 plus reference TRBV5-1 and TRBJ2-1, the full variable domain is KAGVTQTPRYLIKTRGQQVTLSCSPISGHRSVSWYQQTPGQGLQFLFEYFSETQRNKGNFPGRFSGRQFSNSRSEMNVSTLELGDSALYLCASGRELPYNEQFFGPGTRLTVL.

The J gene is TRBJ1-1, the V gene TRBV18; TRBD1 is a possible D gene (5 bases). Trimming cost V 3 bases and J 3 bases, with 8 bases left between them. The CDR3 is 13 residues long. In germline, CDR1 is KGHSH, CDR2 LQKENI. CDR3 residues: CASSPRRDTEAFF. The CDR3, as DNA: TGTGCCAGCTCACCGCGCAGGGACACTGAAGCTTTCTTT. The whole variable domain, filled in from reference TRBV18 and TRBJ1-1, reads NAGVMQNPRHLVRRRGQEARLRCSPMKGHSHVYWYRQLPEEGLKFMVYLQKENIIDESGMPKERFSAEFPKEGPSILRIQQVVRGDSAAYFCASSPRRDTEAFFGQGTRLTVV.

The chain employs TRBV6-1 and TRBJ2-7, with 9 nucleotides matching TRBD1. Germline V gives CDR1 MNHNS, CDR2 SASEGT. Trimming cost V 3 bases and J 2 bases; bases outside gene matches: 14. The CDR3 is 18 residues long. CDR3 protein: CASSDRPSPGQGTYEQYF. CDR3 sequence (DNA): TGTGCCAGCAGTGACAGGCCGTCACCGGGACAGGGTACCTACGAGCAGTACTTC.

This clone was seen once. The gene calls are TRBV6-6 and TRBJ2-3; D is perhaps TRBD2 (5 bases). CDR1 is MNHNY and CDR2 is SVGAGI in the germline V gene (reference sequence). The germline V and J ends were trimmed by 0 bases and 0 bases, with 7 bases remaining between them. The CDR3 is made up of 15 amino acids. The CDR3 here is CASSYSERSTDTQYF. The CDR3 nucleotides are TGTGCCAGCAGTTACTCTGAGCGGAGCACAGATACGCAGTATTTT.

The chain joins TRBV14 to TRBJ1-1, with D perhaps matching TRBD1 (5 bases). V lost 4 bases and J lost 7, with 22 bases in between. There are 16 residues in the CDR3. CDR1 is SGHDN, CDR2 FVKESK, per germline. CDR3 loop: CASSLSGRGRWGEAFF. CDR3 DNA sequence: TGTGCCAGCAGCCTATCTGGGAGGGGTCGATGGGGTGAAGCTTTCTTT.

The rearrangement links TRBV6-5 to TRBJ1-4, with D possibly being TRBD1 (5 bases). The CDR3 sequence is 14 residues long. Deletions cut 5 bases from V and 6 bases from J, with 13 bases between. Germline values: CDR1 MNHEY, CDR2 SVGAGI. The CDR3 spells CASSPGKGHEKLFF. In DNA form, the CDR3 reads TGTGCCAGCAGTCCAGGGAAGGGGCATGAAAAACTGTTTTTT.

The V gene is TRBV19, the J gene TRBJ2-1; D may match TRBD1 or TRBD2 (6 bases each). Trimming left V 5 bases short and J 10 bases short, with 21 bases between. Germline lookup yields CDR1 LNHDA and CDR2 SQIVND (reference sequence). The CDR3 consists of 15 residues. The CDR3 loop reads CASSFRGPMVEEQFF. CDR3 bases: TGTGCCAGTAGTTTCCGGGGGCCTATGGTCGAGGAGCAGTTCTTC.

This clone was detected a few times. The chain joins TRBV6-1 to TRBJ2-5; D may be TRBD1 (5 bases). Trimming pared 0 bases from V and 4 bases from J, leaving 12 bases between. The CDR3 runs 15 residues. CDR1 and CDR2 from the germline V gene are MNHNS and SASEGT. The CDR3 DNA reads as TGTGCCAGCAGTGAAGCAAGGGGCCAGGGAGAGACCCAGTACTTC. Translated, it gives CASSEARGQGETQYF.

The J gene is TRBJ1-2, the V gene TRBV10-1; D gene ambiguous. The V gene lost 6 bases and the J gene lost 4 bases, with 15 bases spanning the gap. The germline gives CDR1 WNHNN, CDR2 SYGVQD (reference sequence). The CDR3 covers 14 residues. CDR3 sequence: CASSLLPRLYGYTF. The CDR3 DNA sequence: TGCGCCAGCAGCTTACTCCCCCGACTCTATGGCTACACCTTC.

This chain joins TRBV7-4 and TRBJ1-6, with 7 bases that match TRBD1. Trimming removed 5 bases from V and 5 bases from J; junction bases left unmatched: 12. Germline CDR1 is SGHVT and CDR2 is SQSDAQ. The CDR3 totals 17 residues. The CDR3 region is CASSPQGGRRNNSPLHF. The CDR3 DNA reads as TGTGCCAGCAGCCCCCAAGGGGGCAGGCGAAATAATTCACCCCTCCACTTT.

V and J are TRBV11-2 and TRBJ2-1, with D hard to call. Deletions cut 3 bases from V and 4 bases from J, with 10 bases between. Germline V gene data show CDR1 as SGHAT and CDR2 as FQNNGV. CDR3 length: 14 residues. This CDR3 reads CASSFLDAYNEQFF. The DNA for the CDR3 is TGTGCCAGCAGCTTCCTCGACGCATACAATGAGCAGTTCTTC.

The V gene is TRBV5-1, the J gene TRBJ2-7; the D is unclear. The CDR3 has 14 residues. The V end lost 4 bases, the J end lost 6 bases, and 17 bases lay between the germline ends. CDR1 and CDR2 (germline): SGHRS, YFSETQ. CDR3 DNA sequence: TGCGCCAGCAGCACCACCCCCAGCGCTGGCGAGCAGTACTTC. Translating it yields CASSTTPSAGEQYF.

This clone is medium-sized in the sample. CDR3 sequence (DNA): TGTGCCAGCAGCTTAGGCCCAGCGGGGGGAGGAGATACGCAGTATTTT. Its protein is CASSLGPAGGGDTQYF. The V and J genes are TRBV7-6 and TRBJ2-3; 9 bases fit TRBD2. Germline values: CDR1 SGHVS, CDR2 FNYEAQ. V trimming: 1 base; J trimming: 5 bases; junction bases outside the gene matches: 7. This CDR3 is 16 amino acids long.